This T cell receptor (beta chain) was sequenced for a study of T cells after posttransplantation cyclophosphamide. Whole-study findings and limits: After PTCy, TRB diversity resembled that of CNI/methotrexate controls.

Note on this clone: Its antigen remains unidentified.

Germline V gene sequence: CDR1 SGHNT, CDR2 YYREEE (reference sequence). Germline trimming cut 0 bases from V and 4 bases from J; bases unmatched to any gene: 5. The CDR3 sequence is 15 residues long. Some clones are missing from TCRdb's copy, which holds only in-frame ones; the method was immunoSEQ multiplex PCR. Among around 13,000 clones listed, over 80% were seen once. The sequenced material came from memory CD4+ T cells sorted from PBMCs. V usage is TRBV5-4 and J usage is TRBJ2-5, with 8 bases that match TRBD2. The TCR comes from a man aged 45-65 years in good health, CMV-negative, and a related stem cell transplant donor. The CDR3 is CASSLGAGGIETQYF. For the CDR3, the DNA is TGTGCCAGCAGCTTGGGGGCGGGGGGTATAGAGACCCAGTACTTC.